The T cell receptor (beta chain) described here comes from a study of beta chain features in type 1 diabetes. Findings and caveats of the study: Using cDNA template may skew counts toward highly expressing activated cells. When Type 1 diabetes patients were examined, their TCRB CDR3s proved moderately but significantly shorter in all four CD4+ subsets.

Trimming cost V 7 bases and J 4 bases, with 8 bases left between them. Germline CDR1 and CDR2: SQVTM and ANQGSEA. The CDR3 consists of 11 residues. Reverse transcription of all isolated RNA meant that expressed TCRB transcripts were sequenced. Here immunoSEQ multiplex PCR was the method, and the copy in TCRdb shows in-frame clones only, minus some. Of a few hundred thousand clones listed, 20% were seen once; the top ten hold 0.028%. Remarks on this clone: What it binds is unknown.

The receptor comes from a woman aged 40 to 50 with type 1 diabetes. This rearrangement joins TRBV29-1 to TRBJ1-3; D gene uncertain. The sequenced sample consisted of naive CD4+ T cells from blood. This CDR3 reads CSARAGNTIYF. The CDR3 DNA reads TGCAGCGCGAGAGCGGGAAACACCATATATTTT.